This is a list of T cell receptor beta chains from one sample in a study of T cell repertoires in cytomegalovirus infection. TCRdb re-called the reads through MiXCR, storing one row per CDR3 protein. The repertoire holds about a million distinct CDR3 sequences, with under 40% as singletons. Their antigens are not known. Sequencing was performed on cultured CD8+ T cells from PBMCs, taken from culture after CMV antigen stimulation. All receptors derive from a human donor in good health (CMV status not recorded). Some clones in this sample may be carry-over from other donors' samples. Each CDR3 is given with its conserved first and last residue. The D gene is left open where the match is weak. Clone size is shown for a subset of rows, as once, few, many or a class of expanded clone.

clone_size: -
j_call: TRBJ1-1
d_call: TRBD1
v_call: TRBV27
cdr3_aa: CASSPTGRRDTEAFF
cdr3_nt: TGTGCCAGCAGTCCGACAGGGAGGAGGGACACTGAAGCTTTCTTT

clone_size: many
j_call: TRBJ2-3
d_call: TRBD2
v_call: TRBV7-2
cdr3_aa: CASSLTQLAGGRRSTDTQYF
cdr3_nt: TGTGCCAGCAGCTTAACCCAACTAGCGGGGGGCCGAAGGAGCACAGATACGCAGTATTTT

clone_size: few
j_call: TRBJ2-7
d_call: -
v_call: TRBV10-2
cdr3_aa: CASREDASSTYEQYF
cdr3_nt: TGCGCCAGCAGGGAAGACGCCAGCTCAACCTACGAGCAGTACTTC

clone_size: -
j_call: TRBJ2-1
d_call: -
v_call: TRBV7-9
cdr3_aa: CASLLGREDEQFF
cdr3_nt: TGTGCCAGTTTACTAGGCAGGGAGGATGAGCAGTTCTTC

clone_size: many
j_call: TRBJ1-1
d_call: -
v_call: TRBV11-1
cdr3_aa: CASSLALTEAFF
cdr3_nt: TGTGCCAGCAGCTTAGCGTTGACTGAAGCTTTCTTT

clone_size: -
j_call: TRBJ1-4
d_call: -
v_call: TRBV12-3/TRBV12-4
cdr3_aa: CASARTLPPPTNEKLFF
cdr3_nt: TGTGCCAGCGCCCGGACTCTCCCCCCTCCAACTAATGAAAAACTGTTTTTT

clone_size: -
j_call: TRBJ2-7
d_call: TRBD2
v_call: TRBV9
cdr3_aa: CASSPGLAGNEQYF
cdr3_nt: TGTGCCAGCAGCCCCGGACTAGCGGGGAACGAGCAGTACTTC

clone_size: few
j_call: TRBJ1-2
d_call: -
v_call: TRBV27
cdr3_aa: CASSLRGVGYTF
cdr3_nt: TGTGCCAGCAGTCTTCGGGGGGTTGGCTACACCTTC

clone_size: many
j_call: TRBJ2-1
d_call: TRBD1
v_call: TRBV7-2
cdr3_aa: CASSYRDRGMNEQFF
cdr3_nt: TGTGCCAGCAGCTACCGGGACAGGGGAATGAATGAGCAGTTCTTC

clone_size: -
j_call: TRBJ2-2
d_call: TRBD1
v_call: TRBV7-9
cdr3_aa: CASSSSDRDYTGELFF
cdr3_nt: TGTGCCAGCAGCTCCTCCGACAGGGATTACACCGGGGAGCTGTTTTTT

clone_size: many
j_call: TRBJ2-7
d_call: TRBD2
v_call: TRBV7-6
cdr3_aa: CASSLVLAGGTYEQYF
cdr3_nt: TGTGCCAGCAGCTTAGTACTAGCGGGGGGGACCTACGAGCAGTACTTC

clone_size: many
j_call: TRBJ2-7
d_call: TRBD1
v_call: TRBV7-6
cdr3_aa: CASSLAIGDRFSYEQYF
cdr3_nt: TGTGCCAGCAGCTTAGCGATTGGGGACAGGTTCTCCTACGAGCAGTACTTC

clone_size: few
j_call: TRBJ1-2
d_call: -
v_call: TRBV4-1
cdr3_aa: CASSQDSGTRGSYGYTF
cdr3_nt: TGCGCCAGCAGCCAAGATTCTGGGACTAGGGGGTCCTATGGCTACACCTTC